A selection of T cell receptor beta chains follows, all from one sample in a study of graft-versus-host responses after intestinal transplantation. Their antigens remain unidentified. Using immunoSEQ multiplex PCR, the repertoire was profiled, and TCRdb retains in-frame clones only, with some absent. Among about 38,000 clones, 94% were seen once, and the ten largest hold about 0.22%. Sequenced material: unstimulated CD4+ T cells sorted from spleen or lymph node cells, taken before transplant. All receptors derive from a human donor who was the organ donor for an intestinal transplant. CDR3s include the opening cysteine and the closing phenylalanine or tryptophan. The order of the fields is CDR3 protein, clone size, CDR3 length, V gene, J gene. Size tells how often a clone was seen (once, few, many) or the class of an expanded clone, and some rows leave it out.

CATSTLGYSGANVLTF	.	16	TRBV25-1	TRBJ2-6
CASSLAGAQWAGRGSEQFF	.	19	TRBV5-6	TRBJ2-1
CASSSQGGLRDNEQFF	.	16	TRBV11-2	TRBJ2-1
CASSDGQFYGYTF	.	13	TRBV5-4	TRBJ1-2
CASSSVAGEETQYF	once	14	TRBV5-4	TRBJ2-5
CASSPHVPGDGFAEAFF	.	17	TRBV7-8	TRBJ1-1
CASSLYVSSTGELFF	.	15	TRBV5-6	TRBJ2-2
CASSRLAGGPTGELFF	.	16	TRBV9	TRBJ2-2
CASSLTDRGNSPLHF	.	15	TRBV11-2	TRBJ1-6
CAWDRAANTEAFF	.	13	TRBV30	TRBJ1-1
CATLPGQGYYEQYF	.	14	TRBV10-1	.
CAISAKAASTDTQYF	once	15	TRBV10-3	TRBJ2-3
CASSLGRGVQETQYF	.	15	TRBV7-8	TRBJ2-5
CASSVIGTSGGELFF	once	15	TRBV9	TRBJ2-2
CASRVNRELNTEAFF	.	15	TRBV6-5	TRBJ1-1
CASSYSKNYGYTF	.	13	TRBV6-5	TRBJ1-2
CASSLTSGADTQYF	.	14	TRBV7-3	TRBJ2-3
CASSEPFRVDTQYF	.	14	TRBV6-1	TRBJ2-3
CASSVGSGETQYF	.	13	TRBV9	TRBJ2-5
CASSDGGPGYTF	once	12	TRBV2	TRBJ1-2
CASSLKSRGGYEQYF	.	15	TRBV27	TRBJ2-7
CASSPRSSVQFF	.	12	TRBV5-6	TRBJ2-1
CSARGGSPLHF	.	11	TRBV20-1	TRBJ1-6
CASSLPSGGAVRDTQYF	.	17	TRBV5-7	TRBJ2-3
CASSEAVKGNQPQHF	.	15	TRBV10-1	TRBJ1-5
CASSLGTNTEAFF	.	13	TRBV14	TRBJ1-1
CASRDRGIIGYTF	few	13	TRBV21-1	TRBJ1-2
CATSRDPGYEQYF	once	13	TRBV15	TRBJ2-7
CASSLGAGQGMSPLHF	.	16	TRBV11-2	TRBJ1-6
CASSQDTGGYSGYGYTF	.	17	TRBV4-1	TRBJ1-2
CASSKGDRGSTTLHF	.	15	TRBV21-1	TRBJ1-6
CASTTQGGTGELFF	.	14	TRBV6-1	TRBJ2-2
CASTGRGKDISYNEQFF	once	17	TRBV4-2	TRBJ2-1
CASSQARLAASSYNEQFF	.	18	TRBV4-2	TRBJ2-1
CASSQDLKDTQYF	.	13	TRBV4-3	TRBJ2-3
CASSQFTSYEQFF	.	13	TRBV4-2	TRBJ2-1
CASSPLDRVRTEAFF	.	15	TRBV28	TRBJ1-1